The clone carrying this TCR beta chain was observed a few times. Expressed TCRB transcripts were sequenced after all isolated RNA was converted to cDNA. Method: immunoSEQ multiplex PCR; TCRdb's copy keeps in-frame clones and lacks some. The sample holds about 350,000 clones, roughly a fifth seen once. The data belong to a study of beta chain features in type 1 diabetes. This CDR3 is 14 amino acids long. Germline CDR1 SNHLY, CDR2 FYNNEI. Trimming took off 1 base at V and 4 bases at J, with 10 bases between the two ends. The rearrangement uses TRBV2 and TRBJ2-5, with TRBD2 as a possible D gene (5 bases). This clonotype originated in a woman younger than 30 in good health. The sample consisted of naive CD4+ T cells from blood. The CDR3: CASSEGEFSETQYF. As DNA, the CDR3 is TGTGCCAGCAGTGAAGGGGAGTTCTCAGAGACCCAGTACTTC.